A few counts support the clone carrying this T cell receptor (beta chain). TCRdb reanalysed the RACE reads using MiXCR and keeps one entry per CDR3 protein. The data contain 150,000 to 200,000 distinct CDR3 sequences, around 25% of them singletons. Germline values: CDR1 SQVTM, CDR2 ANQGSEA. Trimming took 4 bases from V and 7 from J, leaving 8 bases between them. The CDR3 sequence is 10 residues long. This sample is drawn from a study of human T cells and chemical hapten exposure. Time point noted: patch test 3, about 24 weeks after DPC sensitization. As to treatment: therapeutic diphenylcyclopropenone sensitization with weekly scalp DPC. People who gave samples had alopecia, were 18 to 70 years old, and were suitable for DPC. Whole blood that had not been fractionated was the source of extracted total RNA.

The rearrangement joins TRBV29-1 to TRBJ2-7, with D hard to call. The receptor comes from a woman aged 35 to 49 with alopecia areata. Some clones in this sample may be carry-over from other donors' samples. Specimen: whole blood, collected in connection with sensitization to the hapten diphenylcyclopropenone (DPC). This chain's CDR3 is CSVVFREQYF. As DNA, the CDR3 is TGCAGCGTTGTATTCCGGGAGCAGTACTTC.